Shown below are 4 T cell receptor beta chains from a single sample sequenced in a study of CD8 T cells in ankylosing spondylitis. A single record per CDR3 protein comes from TCRdb applying MiXCR to the 5' RACE reads. The sample shows 160,000 or so distinct CDR3 sequences, around a tenth of them seen only once. The sample taken for sequencing was blood, either unsorted or a sorted T cell fraction (not recorded which). All receptors come from a female donor with ankylosing spondylitis or in good health (not recorded which).

The rearrangement uses TRBV15 and TRBJ2-1; D is possibly TRBD1 (5 bases). Trimming pared 5 bases from V and 4 bases from J, leaving 21 bases between. The CDR3 has 17 residues. Germline V CDR1 and CDR2: LNHNV, YYDKDF (reference sequence). The CDR3 nucleotides read TGTGCCACCAGCCAAAATCTCTCAGGGTTGATTTACAATGAGCAGTTCTTC. This sequence encodes CATSQNLSGLIYNEQFF.

Ten or more counts support this clonotype. The chain couples TRBV29-1 to TRBJ2-1, with 7 bases fitting TRBD2. Germline V gives CDR1 SQVTM, CDR2 ANQGSEA. The CDR3 runs to 12 residues. The J segment lost 9 bases and the V segment lost 4 bases, leaving 6 bases of the junction unmatched. The CDR3 DNA is TGCAGCGTTGCGGCGGGAGCAGGTGAGCAGTTCTTC. This codes for CSVAAGAGEQFF.

This clonotype was picked up many times. V is TRBV2 and J is TRBJ1-1; a weak D match, TRBD1 (6 bases). CDR1 and CDR2 from the germline V gene are SNHLY and FYNNEI. Trimming pared 10 bases from V and 1 base from J, leaving 13 bases between. The CDR3 is made up of 13 amino acids. The CDR3 DNA is TGTGCCATATCGGACAGAGCGAACACTGAAGCTTTCTTT. Amino acid sequence: CAISDRANTEAFF.

The chain couples TRBV27 to TRBJ2-1, with 7 nucleotides matching TRBD1. The CDR3 covers 16 residues. Per germline, CDR1 MNHEY and CDR2 SMNVEV (reference sequence). The ends lost 6 bases at V and 9 bases at J; junction bases unmatched: 17. The DNA for the CDR3 is TGTGCCAGCAGCAGAACCCCGGGACAGCCCATTCTTGAGCAGTTCTTC. Its protein is CASSRTPGQPILEQFF.